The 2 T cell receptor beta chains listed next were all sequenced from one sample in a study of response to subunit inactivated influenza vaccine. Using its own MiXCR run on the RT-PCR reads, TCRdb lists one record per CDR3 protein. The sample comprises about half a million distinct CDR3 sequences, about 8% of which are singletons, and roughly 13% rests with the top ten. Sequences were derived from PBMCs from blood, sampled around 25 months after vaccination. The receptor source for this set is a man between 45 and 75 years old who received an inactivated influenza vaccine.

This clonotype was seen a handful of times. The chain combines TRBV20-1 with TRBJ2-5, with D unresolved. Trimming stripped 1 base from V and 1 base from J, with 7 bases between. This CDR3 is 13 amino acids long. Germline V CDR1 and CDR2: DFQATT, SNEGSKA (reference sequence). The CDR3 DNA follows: TGCAGTGCTAGAGGCACCTTCCAAGAGACCCAGTACTTC. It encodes CSARGTFQETQYF.

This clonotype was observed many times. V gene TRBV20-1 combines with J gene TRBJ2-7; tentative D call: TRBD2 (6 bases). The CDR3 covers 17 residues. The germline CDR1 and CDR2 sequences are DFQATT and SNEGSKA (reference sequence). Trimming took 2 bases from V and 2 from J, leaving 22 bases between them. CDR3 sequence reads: CSARIAYAGRNPYEQYF. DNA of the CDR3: TGCAGTGCTAGAATCGCGTATGCAGGGAGGAATCCCTACGAGCAGTACTTC.